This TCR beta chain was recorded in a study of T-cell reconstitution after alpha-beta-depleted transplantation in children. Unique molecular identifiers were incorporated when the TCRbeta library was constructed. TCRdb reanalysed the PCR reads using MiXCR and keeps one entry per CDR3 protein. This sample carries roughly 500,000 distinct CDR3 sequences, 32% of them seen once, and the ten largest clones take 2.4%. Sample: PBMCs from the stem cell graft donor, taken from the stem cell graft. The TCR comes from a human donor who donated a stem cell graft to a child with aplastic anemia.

Written as DNA, the CDR3 is TGTGCCAGCAGTTCAACAGGGAATCTTTGGACTGAAGCTTTCTTT. Residues: CASSSTGNLWTEAFF. The V call is TRBV7-2, the J call TRBJ1-1, with D perhaps matching TRBD1 (6 bases). Germline V gene sequence: CDR1 SGHTA, CDR2 FQGNSA. The CDR3 spans 15 residues. The germline V and J ends were trimmed by 6 bases and 5 bases, with 19 bases remaining between them.